These 32 T cell receptor beta chains originate from one sample sequenced in a study of shared clonotypes between healthy human individuals. Only in-frame clones appear in the TCRdb table, and some are missing; sequencing was by immunoSEQ multiplex PCR. The sample has approximately 2,000,000 clones; about nine tenths are singletons. What was sequenced was naive CD4+ T cells from PBMCs. Subset here: CD45RA+ positively selected. The receptors come from a man between 18 and 35 years old in good health. Some clones in this sample may be carry-over from other donors' samples.

This rearrangement joins TRBV30 to TRBJ1-2; a weak D match, TRBD1 (5 bases). V was pared by 8 bases and J by 0 bases, with 22 bases between. The CDR3 consists of 16 residues. CDR1 is GTSNPN, CDR2 SVGIG, per germline (reference sequence). The CDR3 DNA reads TGTGCCCGGACACCCCCGGGTCAATCGGCTAACTATGGCTACACCTTC. Its translation is CARTPPGQSANYGYTF.

This clone was picked up one time. The V gene is TRBV7-2, the J gene TRBJ1-1, with D perhaps TRBD1 (5 bases). This CDR3 contains 13 residues. Germline V lookup: CDR1 SGHTA, CDR2 FQGNSA. V was trimmed by 1 base and J by 7 bases, leaving 10 bases between them. CDR3 in DNA: TGTGCCAGCAGCTTAGAGACAGAGCTTGAAGCTTTCTTT. This translates into CASSLETELEAFF.

This clone was detected once. J is TRBJ1-2 and V is TRBV11-2, with D tentatively TRBD1 (5 bases). Germline CDR1 reads SGHAT; CDR2 reads FQNNGV. With 0 bases removed from V and 5 bases from J, the gap between germline ends came to 10 bases. This CDR3 has 14 amino acids. CDR3 in DNA: TGTGCCAGCAGCTTAGAACCGGGGGGGTATGGCTACACCTTC. Protein: CASSLEPGGYGYTF.

The chain is built from TRBV7-2 and TRBJ2-1; a possible D gene is TRBD2 (5 bases). The length of the CDR3 is 16 residues. Germline V lookup: CDR1 SGHTA, CDR2 FQGNSA. Trimming cost V 2 bases and J 3 bases, with 14 bases left between them. CDR3 in amino acids: CASSLRYGGDYNEQFF. For the CDR3, the DNA is TGTGCCAGCAGCTTACGGTATGGAGGAGACTACAATGAGCAGTTCTTC.

The gene calls are TRBV5-8 and TRBJ2-1; 9 positions agree with TRBD2. Losses at the gene ends were 3 bases for V and 6 bases for J; bases not matched to a gene: 13. The germline gives CDR1 SGHTS, CDR2 YDEGEE. This CDR3 spans 17 amino acids. Written as DNA, the CDR3 is TGTGCCAGCAGCTCGTTCCTAGCGGGGAGTGGTGTCAATGAGCAGTTCTTC. Encoded protein: CASSSFLAGSGVNEQFF.

V gene TRBV9 combines with J gene TRBJ1-2; 8 nucleotides match TRBD1. CDR3 length: 16 amino acids. CDR1 and CDR2 from the germline V gene are SGDLS and YYNGEE. The J segment lost 0 bases and the V segment lost 0 bases, leaving 4 bases of the junction unmatched. CDR3 bases: TGTGCCAGCAGCGTAGGGGGGACAGGAGCTAACTATGGCTACACCTTC. The encoded protein is CASSVGGTGANYGYTF. The complete variable domain, with remaining parts taken from reference TRBV9 and TRBJ1-2, reads DSGVTQTPKHLITATGQRVTLRCSPRSGDLSVYWYQQSLDQGLQFLIQYYNGEERAKGNILERFSAQQFPDLHSELNLSSLELGDSALYFCASSVGGTGANYGYTFGSGTRLTVV.

The rearrangement links TRBV28 to TRBJ2-7; 8 bases are shared with TRBD1. Trimming took 8 bases from V and 0 from J; bases not matched to a gene: 9. Germline-derived CDR1 and CDR2 are MDHEN and SYDVKM. This CDR3 is 15 amino acids long. The CDR3 DNA is TGTGCCAGCGGGCAACCCGGGACAGGCTCCTACGAGCAGTACTTC. This gives the protein CASGQPGTGSYEQYF.

V is TRBV30 and J is TRBJ2-7; maybe TRBD1 (6 bases). CDR1 is GTSNPN and CDR2 is SVGIG in the germline V gene (reference sequence). The CDR3 runs to 13 residues. With 3 bases removed from V and 2 bases from J, the gap between germline ends came to 11 bases. The CDR3: CAWRRDTPYEQYF. The CDR3 DNA reads TGTGCCTGGAGACGGGACACTCCCTACGAGCAGTACTTC.

V and J are TRBV27 and TRBJ2-7, with 8 bases identical to TRBD2. The germline gives CDR1 MNHEY, CDR2 SMNVEV (reference sequence). After removal of 4 bases from V and 7 bases from J, the junction contained 12 bases not matched to a gene. There are 15 residues in the CDR3. CDR3 loop: CASSYGSGTGGEQYF. CDR3 sequence (DNA): TGTGCCAGCAGTTACGGTAGCGGGACTGGGGGAGAGCAGTACTTC.

J is TRBJ2-1 and V is TRBV9; perhaps TRBD2 as D (6 bases). V was shortened by 2 bases and J by 6 bases, with 12 bases between the two germline ends. The CDR3 covers 14 residues. Germline V gene lookup returns CDR1 SGDLS and CDR2 YYNGEE. The CDR3 reads CASSVRVGGNEQFF. In nucleotides, the CDR3 is TGTGCCAGCAGCGTGAGGGTCGGGGGCAATGAGCAGTTCTTC.

Here the CDR3 DNA reads TGTGCCAGCAGCAAAGTGGGTCCCTCGGCTCTCCAACCCCCCTACGAGCAGTACTTC. Protein sequence: CASSKVGPSALQPPYEQYF. The chain employs TRBV21-1 and TRBJ2-7. TRBV21-1 is a pseudogene. CDR3 length equals 19 residues.

This chain's CDR3 is CATATGTGGYEQYF. CDR3 in DNA: TGTGCCACAGCGACCGGGACAGGGGGCTACGAGCAGTACTTC. The chain is built from TRBV11-2 and TRBJ2-7; TRBD1 matches at 11 bases. V dropped 10 bases and J dropped 3; count of bases not matched to a gene: 8. The CDR3 covers 14 residues. Germline V gene data show CDR1 as SGHAT and CDR2 as FQNNGV.

The J gene is TRBJ2-1, the V gene TRBV11-3; D is perhaps TRBD1 (6 bases). The CDR3 consists of 15 residues. Trimming took off 4 bases at V and 0 bases at J, with 10 bases between the two ends. The germline V gene encodes CDR1 SGHNT and CDR2 YENEEA. The CDR3 spells CASSSGVSSYNEQFF. The CDR3 bases are TGTGCCAGCAGCTCAGGGGTCAGCTCCTACAATGAGCAGTTCTTC.

Only one count was recorded for this clone. V usage is TRBV28 and J usage is TRBJ1-5; 7 nucleotides align to TRBD1. CDR1 and CDR2 from the germline V gene are MDHEN and SYDVKM. V trimming: 2 bases; J trimming: 1 base; junction bases outside the gene matches: 11. The CDR3 extends over 18 amino acids. The CDR3 region has the DNA TGTGCCAGCAGTTTACGGGGACAGCCCCTTGTAAGCAATCAGCCCCAGCATTTT. It codes for CASSLRGQPLVSNQPQHF.

CDR3 loop: CASSVGSNTGELFF. The CDR3 DNA reads as TGTGCCAGCAGTGTGGGGTCGAACACCGGGGAGCTGTTTTTT. V is TRBV25-1 and J is TRBJ2-2; D not resolved. Trimming stripped 4 bases from V and 0 bases from J, with 6 bases between. This CDR3 contains 14 residues. In germline, CDR1 is MGHDK, CDR2 SYGVNS.

The V call is TRBV19, the J call TRBJ1-2; D unresolved. There are 15 residues in the CDR3. Between the trimmed V and J ends, which lost 5 bases and 1 base, there was a span of 14 bases. The germline gives CDR1 LNHDA, CDR2 SQIVND (reference sequence). The CDR3 DNA reads as TGTGCCAGTAGTCGGCGCCACGGAGGTAACTATGGCTACACCTTC. It encodes CASSRRHGGNYGYTF.

This clone was counted a few times. This rearrangement joins TRBV10-3 to TRBJ1-2; D possibly corresponds to TRBD1 (6 bases). There are 13 residues in the CDR3. From germline, CDR1 is ENHRY and CDR2 SYGVKD. The V and J ends lost 8 bases and 2 bases respectively, with 12 bases between them. The CDR3 sequence is CAIRTGPNYGYTF. For the CDR3, the DNA is TGTGCCATCCGAACAGGGCCGAACTATGGCTACACCTTC.

The chain combines TRBV28 with TRBJ2-2; the D is unclear. The germline gives CDR1 MDHEN, CDR2 SYDVKM. V lost 1 base and J lost 0, with 12 bases in between. The length of the CDR3 is 17 residues. The CDR3 region has the DNA TGTGCCAGCAGTTTATACTTGGCGGATACGAACACCGGGGAGCTGTTTTTT. Amino acid sequence: CASSLYLADTNTGELFF.

This clone appeared once. This chain uses TRBV7-9 with TRBJ2-7; perhaps TRBD2 as D (5 bases). With 4 bases removed from V and 4 bases from J, the gap between germline ends came to 20 bases. The CDR3 covers 16 residues. Germline CDR1 reads SEHNR; CDR2 reads FQNEAQ (reference sequence). The DNA of the CDR3 is TGTGCCAGCAGCTCAGGCGGAGGTGATCGAGAATACGAGCAGTACTTC. Translated, it gives CASSSGGGDREYEQYF.

The chain joins TRBV6-5 to TRBJ2-2, with 8 bases fitting TRBD1. V lost 6 bases, J lost 4 bases, and 4 bases stayed unmatched. CDR3 length: 14 amino acids. Per the germline V gene, CDR1 is MNHEY and CDR2 is SVGAGI. CDR3 region: CASRSGGGTGELFF. CDR3 in DNA: TGTGCCAGCAGGTCAGGGGGCGGCACCGGGGAGCTGTTTTTT.

The chain recombines TRBV29-1 with TRBJ1-2, with 7 bases lining up with TRBD1. Germline V gene data show CDR1 as SQVTM and CDR2 as ANQGSEA. The length of the CDR3 is 15 residues. V lost 0 bases and J lost 4; bases outside the gene matches: 8. The CDR3 region is CSVEDSPGGGYGYTF. DNA for the CDR3: TGCAGCGTTGAAGACTCGCCAGGGGGTGGCTATGGCTACACCTTC. Full variable domain (outside the CDR3, taken from reference TRBV29-1 and TRBJ1-2): SAVISQKPSRDICQRGTSLTIQCQVDSQVTMMFWYRQQPGQSLTLIATANQGSEATYESGFVIDKFPISRPNLTFSTLTVSNMSPEDSSIYLCSVEDSPGGGYGYTFGSGTRLTVV.

The CDR3 here is CATNRGLIYGYTF. The CDR3, as DNA: TGTGCCACCAACAGGGGGCTGATCTATGGCTACACCTTC. The V gene is TRBV28, the J gene TRBJ1-2; 9 nucleotides align to TRBD1. Germline lookup yields CDR1 MDHEN and CDR2 SYDVKM. V lost 10 bases, J lost 4 bases, and 7 bases stayed unmatched. The CDR3 is made up of 13 amino acids.

The rearrangement uses TRBV9 and TRBJ2-1; 8 nucleotides align to TRBD2. CDR3 length: 16 amino acids. The V and J ends lost 3 bases and 5 bases, in that order; junction bases with no gene match: 10. Germline V lookup: CDR1 SGDLS, CDR2 YYNGEE. The CDR3 here is CASSGKAGVGNNEQFF. The CDR3 bases are TGTGCCAGCAGCGGGAAAGCGGGAGTAGGAAACAATGAGCAGTTCTTC.

The chain has TRBV7-2 and TRBJ2-5; unclear D gene. Germline V lookup: CDR1 SGHTA, CDR2 FQGNSA. CDR3 length: 16 amino acids. Trimming shortened V by 1 base and J by 3 bases, and 15 bases separated the two germline ends. This CDR3 is CASSLEGPARKETQYF. The CDR3 coding sequence is TGTGCCAGCAGCTTAGAGGGCCCGGCGCGGAAAGAGACCCAGTACTTC.

Comment on this clone: This CDR3 is also generated by other DNA sequences in the sample. The rearrangement uses TRBV18 and TRBJ2-5; unclear D gene. Trimming pared 3 bases from V and 2 bases from J, leaving 7 bases between. This CDR3 contains 13 residues. Germline V lookup: CDR1 KGHSH, CDR2 LQKENI. Here the CDR3 reads CASSPSVQETQYF. Written as DNA, the CDR3 is TGTGCCAGCTCACCGTCGGTACAAGAGACCCAGTACTTC.

V and J are TRBV7-2 and TRBJ2-2; 14 bases are a match to TRBD2. Germline V CDR1 and CDR2: SGHTA, FQGNSA. V dropped 1 base and J dropped 0; count of bases not matched to a gene: 1. This CDR3 is 18 amino acids long. The CDR3: CASSLGLAGGANTGELFF. CDR3 bases: TGTGCCAGCAGCTTAGGACTAGCGGGAGGGGCGAACACCGGGGAGCTGTTTTTT.

This clone was counted between two and nine times. The chain uses TRBV19 and TRBJ1-5; D call uncertain. Germline CDR1 reads LNHDA; CDR2 reads SQIVND (reference sequence). Trimming shortened V by 6 bases and J by 0 bases, and 9 bases separated the two germline ends. The CDR3 contains 14 residues. CDR3 loop: CASSAADSNQPQHF. The CDR3 nucleotides read TGTGCCAGTAGCGCTGCAGATAGCAATCAGCCCCAGCATTTT.

The V and J genes are TRBV5-1 and TRBJ2-1, with a tentative D call TRBD1 (6 bases). Trimming removed 4 bases at V and 3 bases at J, with 14 bases between. CDR1 is SGHRS, CDR2 YFSETQ, per germline. The CDR3 runs to 15 residues. The chain's CDR3 is CASSTNLDSYNEQFF. The CDR3 DNA sequence: TGCGCCAGCAGCACCAACTTGGACAGCTACAATGAGCAGTTCTTC.

The chain employs TRBV28 and TRBJ1-3; the D gene is possibly TRBD1 (6 bases). The CDR3 contains 16 residues. Germline CDR1 is MDHEN and CDR2 is SYDVKM. The V and J ends lost 0 bases and 0 bases respectively, with 9 bases between them. CDR3 sequence: CASSLWVGGSGNTIYF. CDR3 DNA: TGTGCCAGCAGTTTATGGGTAGGGGGCTCTGGAAACACCATATATTTT.

In regard to this clone: Distinct nucleotide sequences in the sample also encode this CDR3. The V and J genes are TRBV20-1 and TRBJ2-7, with no clear D. Germline-derived CDR1 and CDR2 are DFQATT and SNEGSKA (reference sequence). The CDR3 totals 11 residues. The V end lost 3 bases, the J end lost 5 bases, and 8 bases lay between the germline ends. CDR3 region: CSASQGNEQYF. For the CDR3, the DNA is TGCAGTGCTAGTCAAGGTAACGAGCAGTACTTC.

J is TRBJ2-1 and V is TRBV28; no clear D gene. Trimming took 5 bases from V and 0 from J, leaving 8 bases between them. CDR1 MDHEN and CDR2 SYDVKM come from the germline V gene. The CDR3 spans 14 residues. CDR3 coding DNA: TGTGCCAGCAGTAGCCACTACTCCTACAATGAGCAGTTCTTC. Its translation: CASSSHYSYNEQFF.

V is TRBV7-6 and J is TRBJ1-2, with 12 positions matching TRBD1. J was trimmed by 4 bases and V by 5 bases; bases with no gene match: 5. The germline CDR1 and CDR2 sequences are SGHVS and FNYEAQ. The CDR3 has 15 residues. The CDR3 protein is CASSPGTGGAYGYTF. The DNA of the CDR3 is TGTGCCAGCAGCCCCGGGACAGGGGGCGCCTATGGCTACACCTTC.